There are a few counts of the clone carrying this TCR beta chain. Its target is not known. Extracted RNA was reverse transcribed into cDNA, the sequencing template. Profiled with immunoSEQ multiplex PCR; TCRdb holds only in-frame clones, not every one. The data contain hundreds of thousands of clones, 45% to 70% of them singletons. The data derive from a study of CD8+ T cells in alopecia areata. The overall study: The drug, oral tofacitinib, was given to treated patients at 5 to 10 mg twice daily.

Treatment given: oral pan-JAK inhibitor, 5-10 mg twice daily. Findings and caveats of the study: Scalp clonality, together with expanded CD8+ clones among the top 100, fell significantly with tofacitinib. Clonality exceeded that of normal scalp in lesional scalp, most notably in alopecia totalis/universalis. Links between baseline CD8+ expansion and response need larger treated cohorts.

J was trimmed by 5 bases and V by 1 base; bases with no gene match: 4. This CDR3 is built from 15 residues. Germline loops: CDR1 SGHNT, CDR2 YYREEE (reference sequence). The V gene is TRBV5-4, the J gene TRBJ1-4, with 8 nucleotides matching TRBD1. Specimen: CD4+ T cells sorted from blood, collected at approximately week 52, from a patient treated with tofacitinib. This TCR was sampled from a human donor with alopecia areata. CDR3 in DNA: TGTGCCAGCAGCTTGTTAGGGACAGGCAATGAAAAACTGTTTTTT. This gives the protein CASSLLGTGNEKLFF. The variable domain in full, with the rest retrieved from reference TRBV5-4 and TRBJ1-4, is ETGVTQSPTHLIKTRGQQVTLRCSSQSGHNTVSWYQQALGQGPQFIFQYYREEENGRGNFPPRFSGLQFPNYSSELNVNALELDDSALYLCASSLLGTGNEKLFFGSGTQLSVL.